These 3 T cell receptor beta chains were sequenced from one sample in a study of shared clonotypes between healthy human individuals. Sequencing used immunoSEQ multiplex PCR; TCRdb keeps in-frame clones, though not all of them. The sample has about 2 million clones, about 95% seen once; the top ten hold around 1.1%. Cells designated naive CD8 were CD45RO-negative and were positively selected for CCR7, with terminally differentiated effector memory CD45RA+ cells excluded. The material sequenced was naive CD8+ T cells sorted from blood. Source of these receptors: a man younger than 30 in good health.

This chain joins TRBV6-1 and TRBJ1-6; possible D gene TRBD1, 6 bases. The V and J ends lost 3 bases and 17 bases respectively, with 11 bases between them. The CDR3 sequence is 11 residues long. The germline gives CDR1 MNHNS, CDR2 SASEGT. The CDR3 region has the DNA TGTGCCAGCAGTGATTCCGGGACATTCCACTTT. Translating it yields CASSDSGTFHF.

V usage is TRBV4-1 and J usage is TRBJ2-2; unclear D gene. The CDR3 runs 13 residues. Germline-derived CDR1 and CDR2 are MGHRA and YSYEKL. V gave up 5 bases and J gave up 6 bases, with 10 bases separating them. CDR3 in amino acids: CASSEMWAGELFF. The CDR3 coding sequence is TGCGCCAGCAGCGAAATGTGGGCCGGGGAGCTGTTTTTT.

V usage is TRBV4-1 and J usage is TRBJ2-1, with 9 bases fitting TRBD2. CDR1 is MGHRA and CDR2 is YSYEKL in the germline V gene. This CDR3 is built from 17 residues. V trimming: 0 bases; J trimming: 0 bases; junction bases outside the gene matches: 3. CDR3 DNA sequence: TGCGCCAGCAGCCAAGAGGGTAGCGGGAGCTCCTACAATGAGCAGTTCTTC. This translates into CASSQEGSGSSYNEQFF.